What follows are 22 T cell receptor beta chains derived from one specimen sequenced in a study of CD8+ T cells in alopecia areata. A sort of pooled cutaneous lymph node cells used CD4, CD8alpha, NKG2D, NKG2ACE and other stains. Isolated RNA was reverse transcribed into cDNA used as the sequencing template. Method: immunoSEQ multiplex PCR; TCRdb's copy keeps in-frame clones and lacks some. The sample was found to contain approximately 300,000 clones, and every one recurs. The sample comprised CD4+ T cells sorted from a lymph node. The receptors were gathered from a C3H/HeJ mouse with alopecia areata. The mouse line has the MHC haplotype H2-k.

Worth noting for this clone: Gene names denote mouse genes. Read sequence stops 4 residues before the CDR3 end, and the germline J gene provides the missing end. This chain uses TRBV19 with TRBJ1-1; TRBD1 matches at 7 bases. Per the germline V gene, CDR1 is FNHDT and CDR2 is SITEND (reference sequence). J gave up 4 bases and V 1 base, and 7 bases lay outside the gene matches. The CDR3 covers 15 residues. The CDR3 loop is CASSISGTVGTEVFF. The CDR3 bases that were read are TGTGCCAGCAGTATAAGCGGGACAGTGGGCACA.

As to this clone: Here the gene names and germline are mouse. Incomplete CDR3 DNA: TGTGCCAGCAGCCAAGATGGGGGACTCTAT. This sequence encodes CASSQDGGLY. The entire CDR3 sequence reads CASSQDGGLYEQYF. The chain uses TRBV5 and TRBJ2-7; D perhaps matches TRBD2 (6 bases). The read comes to an end 4 residues before the CDR3 does, leaving the germline J gene to fill in the end. There are 14 residues in the CDR3. V gave up 0 bases and J gave up 3 bases, with 9 bases separating them. The germline V gene has CDR1 LGHNA and CDR2 YNLKQL (reference sequence).

This clone has a handful of counts. Gene and germline names: mouse. The read terminates 4 residues before the CDR3 end, so the remaining end is supplied by the germline J gene. This same CDR3 is encoded by further DNA sequences in the sample. V usage is TRBV13-2 and J usage is TRBJ2-2; TRBD1 is a possible D gene (5 bases). CDR1 and CDR2 from the germline V gene are NNHNN and SYGAGS (reference sequence). The CDR3 has 14 residues. Trimming cost V 2 bases and J 0 bases, with 5 bases left between them. CDR3 DNA (partial): TGTGCCAGCGGTGACAGGGCAAACACCGGG. Amino acid sequence: CASGDRANTG. Given in full, the CDR3 is CASGDRANTGQLYF.

As for this clone: Genes and germline come from the mouse. Read data end 4 residues before the CDR3 end; the end is taken from the germline J gene. The chain uses TRBV13-3 and TRBJ2-3, with 11 bases identical to TRBD2. With 4 bases clipped from V and 0 bases from J, the junction kept 4 bases outside the gene matches. The CDR3 extends over 16 amino acids. From germline, CDR1 is NNHDY and CDR2 SYVADS. CDR3 region: CASSRLGGFSAETLYF. The CDR3 DNA, read in part, is TGTGCCAGCAGTAGACTGGGGGGGTTTAGTGCAGAA.

The table lists this clone with a few counts. Each gene name is a mouse one. The sample holds other DNA sequences that translate to the same CDR3. The CDR3 region is CASSPTGGSAETLYF. The CDR3 bases that were read are TGTGCCAGCAGCCCCACTGGGGGGAGTGCAGAA. This rearrangement joins TRBV5 to TRBJ2-3; the match to TRBD2 covers 9 bases. The read falls 4 residues short of the CDR3 end, and the missing part is taken from the germline J gene. Germline CDR1 and CDR2: LGHNA and YNLKQL (reference sequence). V trimming: 4 bases; J trimming: 0 bases; junction bases outside the gene matches: 2. The CDR3 length is 15 residues.

Of note for this clone: The gene names here belong to mouse. Read coverage stops 4 residues before the CDR3 terminus; the germline J gene supplies the remainder. This specimen includes other DNA sequences encoding the same CDR3. The chain carries TRBV1 and TRBJ2-5; 9 nucleotides align to TRBD2. Germline V gives CDR1 NSQYPW, CDR2 LRSPGD (reference sequence). CDR3 size: 15 residues. V shed 3 bases and J 2 bases; nucleotides not matched to a gene: 3. CDR3 bases read: TGCACCTGCAGTGCTGGGGGGGCTGGCCAAGAC. It codes for CTCSAGGAGQD. The full CDR3 is CTCSAGGAGQDTQYF.

As to this clone: Gene names denote mouse genes. Read sequence stops 4 residues before the CDR3 end, and the germline J gene provides the missing end. The rearrangement joins TRBV1 to TRBJ2-1; TRBD1 is a possible D gene (6 bases). The CDR3 is made up of 14 amino acids. CDR1 NSQYPW and CDR2 LRSPGD come from the germline V gene (reference sequence). V dropped 2 bases and J dropped 4 bases, with 9 bases sitting between them. CDR3 sequence reads: CTCSARDKYAEQFF. The DNA read from the CDR3 is TGCACCTGCAGTGCACGGGACAAATATGCT.

A few counts support this clone. The genes and germline here are from mouse. The read stops 4 residues short of the end of the CDR3; the missing end is completed from the germline J gene. The chain carries TRBV19 and TRBJ2-2; 7 bases map to TRBD1. Germline V CDR1 and CDR2: FNHDT, SITEND (reference sequence). V trimming: 5 bases; J trimming: 0 bases; junction bases outside the gene matches: 10. CDR3 length equals 17 residues. The covered CDR3 bases are TGTGCCAGCAGGACATACGGGACAGAAACAAACACCGGG. It yields the protein CASRTYGTETNTG. The full CDR3 protein is CASRTYGTETNTGQLYF.

With regard to this clone: Gene names refer to mouse genes. The read ends 4 residues early relative to the CDR3; the germline J gene fills the gap. The same CDR3 can be traced to other DNA sequences in this sample. The chain carries TRBV17 and TRBJ2-3; TRBD2 matches at 7 bases. CDR3 length equals 15 residues. V lost 5 bases and J lost 0; bases outside the gene matches: 5. Germline values: CDR1 MNHDT, CDR2 YYDKIL. The sequenced part of the CDR3 DNA is TGTGCTAGCAGTCCTGGGGGTCCTAGTGCAGAA. Protein: CASSPGGPSAE. The CDR3 as a whole reads CASSPGGPSAETLYF.

This clone was seen more than once but under ten times. Genes and germline come from the mouse. Read coverage stops 3 residues before the CDR3 terminus; the germline J gene supplies the remainder. Other nucleotide sequences in the sample specify the same CDR3. The chain joins TRBV5 to TRBJ1-6, with 8 bases aligning to TRBD1. TRBJ1-6 is an open reading frame whose function is uncertain. Trimming removed 4 bases from V and 6 bases from J; junction bases left unmatched: 2. The germline gives CDR1 LGHNA, CDR2 YNLKQL (reference sequence). The CDR3 length is 14 residues. The DNA read from the CDR3 is TGTGCCAGCAGCCCTACAGGGGGTAATTCGCCC. Amino acids: CASSPTGGNSP. The whole CDR3 reads CASSPTGGNSPLYF.

As to this clone: The listed genes are named as in mouse. The sequenced fragment ends 4 residues before the CDR3 boundary, so the rest is inferred from the germline J gene. The V and J genes are TRBV31 and TRBJ1-2, with D perhaps TRBD1 (6 bases). V was cut by 0 bases and J by 4 bases, with 9 bases left in between. The CDR3 is 13 amino acids. The germline V gene has CDR1 GKSSPN and CDR2 SITVG. Partial CDR3 DNA: TGTGCCTGGAGTCTCCCAGGGGTCTCC. Translated: CAWSLPGVS. In full, the CDR3 reads CAWSLPGVSDYTF.

Many counts were recorded for this clone. These gene names are mouse names. Read sequence stops 4 residues before the CDR3 end, and the germline J gene provides the missing end. The chain joins TRBV17 to TRBJ2-1; no definite D call. This CDR3 is built from 14 residues. Between the trimmed V and J ends, which lost 6 bases and 3 bases, there was a span of 12 bases. Germline CDR1 is MNHDT and CDR2 is YYDKIL. The CDR3 is CASSPTSPYAEQFF. CDR3 bases read: TGTGCTAGCAGCCCGACTAGCCCCTATGCT.

In the case of this clone: Gene names follow the mouse nomenclature. Read sequence stops 3 residues before the CDR3 end, and the germline J gene provides the missing end. The chain uses TRBV13-3 and TRBJ1-6, with no clear D. TRBJ1-6 is classed as an ORF, of uncertain function. The CDR3 contains 15 residues. The V gene lost 4 bases and the J gene lost 3 bases, with 11 bases spanning the gap. The germline CDR1 and CDR2 sequences are NNHDY and SYVADS. Partial CDR3 DNA: TGTGCCAGCAGTAAGAGACAAAACTATAATTCGCCC. It specifies CASSKRQNYNSP. The entire CDR3 protein reads CASSKRQNYNSPLYF.

About this clone itself: Genes and germline come from the mouse. The read finishes 4 residues shy of the CDR3 end, and the germline J gene is used to complete it. V is TRBV31 and J is TRBJ1-2, with D tentatively TRBD1 (6 bases). The CDR3 runs 14 residues. From germline, CDR1 is GKSSPN and CDR2 SITVG. Trimming cost V 0 bases and J 0 bases, with 8 bases left between them. The CDR3 protein is CAWSLGHPNSDYTF. CDR3 DNA (partial): TGTGCCTGGAGTCTGGGACATCCAAACTCC.

A note on this clone: Gene names are the mouse ones. The read is 4 residues too short to cover the CDR3 end, so that end is filled in from the germline J gene. Other DNA sequences in the same sample also yield this CDR3. V and J are TRBV12-1 and TRBJ2-3; TRBD2 matches at 8 bases. The CDR3 has 15 amino acids. The V gene's germline CDR1 is SGHSN and CDR2 HYEKVE. V shed 0 bases and J 0 bases; nucleotides not matched to a gene: 1. The CDR3 bases that were read are TGTGCCAGCTCTCTCGCTGGGGGGAGTGCAGAA. This translates into CASSLAGGSAE. The whole CDR3 sequence is CASSLAGGSAETLYF.

On this clone: Genes here carry mouse names. The CDR3 is cut off 4 residues early in the read; its end comes from the germline J gene. The V call is TRBV5, the J call TRBJ1-1; the match to TRBD1 covers 12 bases. CDR1 and CDR2 (germline): LGHNA, YNLKQL (reference sequence). The CDR3 is made up of 14 amino acids. The CDR3 region is CASSLRDRGREVFF. The CDR3 DNA, read in part, is TGTGCCAGCAGCCTCCGGGACAGGGGGCGA.

With respect to this clone: The gene names given are mouse names. The read stops 4 residues short of the end of the CDR3; the missing end is completed from the germline J gene. The chain employs TRBV13-3 and TRBJ2-3; 8 bases agree with TRBD1. V shed 2 bases, J shed 4 bases, and the junction held 3 bases outside the gene matches. CDR1 is NNHDY and CDR2 is SYVADS in the germline V gene. The CDR3 totals 14 residues. CDR3 DNA (partial): TGTGCCAGCAGTGACAGGGGGCGCACAGAA. Amino acid sequence: CASSDRGRTE. The complete CDR3 reads CASSDRGRTETLYF.

In regard to this clone: The genes and germline here are from mouse. Sequencing ends 4 residues short of the CDR3 end; the germline J gene provides the rest. This chain joins TRBV1 and TRBJ2-2, with D perhaps TRBD1 (5 bases). Germline V gene sequence: CDR1 NSQYPW, CDR2 LRSPGD (reference sequence). This CDR3 is 15 amino acids long. Trimming left V 4 bases short and J 0 bases short, with 9 bases between. CDR3 DNA (partial): TGCACCTGCAGTGGACAGTCTGCAAACACCGGG. The encoded protein is CTCSGQSANTG. The CDR3 reads in full as CTCSGQSANTGQLYF. The full variable domain, rest sourced from reference TRBV1 and TRBJ2-2, is VTLLEQNPRWRLVPRGQAVNLRCILKNSQYPWMSWYQQDLQKQLQWLFTLRSPGDKEVKSLPGADYLATRVTDTELRLQVANMSQGRTLYCTCSGQSANTGQLYFGEGSKLTVL.

As regards this clone: Genes and germline come from the mouse. The CDR3 end lies 4 residues beyond the end of the read and is filled in from the germline J gene. This chain links TRBV19 with TRBJ2-7, with 11 bases aligning to TRBD2. Germline V lookup: CDR1 FNHDT, CDR2 SITEND (reference sequence). The ends lost 4 bases at V and 0 bases at J; junction bases unmatched: 6. This CDR3 comprises 16 residues. CDR3 loop: CASSPRDWGSSYEQYF. CDR3 DNA, as far as it was read: TGTGCCAGCAGTCCCCGGGACTGGGGGAGCTCCTAT.

This clone was seen more than once but under ten times. Mouse gene names apply. The CDR3 end falls 4 residues outside the read, so it is completed with the germline J gene. Other DNA sequences of this sample code for an identical CDR3. The chain links TRBV1 to TRBJ2-5; D is unclear. CDR3 size: 14 residues. Germline V gene lookup returns CDR1 NSQYPW and CDR2 LRSPGD (reference sequence). V lost 1 base and J lost 2, with 7 bases in between. Incomplete CDR3 DNA: TGCACCTGCAGTGCAGTGGGTGGCCAAGAC. Its protein product is CTCSAVGGQD. The whole CDR3 is CTCSAVGGQDTQYF. The full variable domain, with the rest looked up from reference TRBV1 and TRBJ2-5, is VTLLEQNPRWRLVPRGQAVNLRCILKNSQYPWMSWYQQDLQKQLQWLFTLRSPGDKEVKSLPGADYLATRVTDTELRLQVANMSQGRTLYCTCSAVGGQDTQYFGPGTRLLVL.

This clone came up a few times. The genes are named according to mouse. The CDR3 is cut off 4 residues early in the read; its end comes from the germline J gene. The rearrangement links TRBV13-2 to TRBJ2-5, with 12 bases matching TRBD2. Per the germline V gene, CDR1 is NNHNN and CDR2 is SYGAGS (reference sequence). The CDR3 is made up of 15 amino acids. CDR3 region: CASSSTGGAEDTQYF. The sequenced part of the CDR3 DNA is TGTGCCAGCTCCTCGACTGGGGGGGCGGAAGAC.

In regard to this clone: The germline and genes are mouse ones. The read finishes 4 residues shy of the CDR3 end, and the germline J gene is used to complete it. The chain uses TRBV13-3 and TRBJ2-4; D possibly corresponds to TRBD1 (5 bases). Germline CDR1 is NNHDY and CDR2 is SYVADS. The CDR3 is 13 residues long. Incomplete CDR3 DNA: TGTGCCAGCAGTGACCGGACAAAAAAC. Translated: CASSDRTKN. The complete CDR3 reads CASSDRTKNTLYF.